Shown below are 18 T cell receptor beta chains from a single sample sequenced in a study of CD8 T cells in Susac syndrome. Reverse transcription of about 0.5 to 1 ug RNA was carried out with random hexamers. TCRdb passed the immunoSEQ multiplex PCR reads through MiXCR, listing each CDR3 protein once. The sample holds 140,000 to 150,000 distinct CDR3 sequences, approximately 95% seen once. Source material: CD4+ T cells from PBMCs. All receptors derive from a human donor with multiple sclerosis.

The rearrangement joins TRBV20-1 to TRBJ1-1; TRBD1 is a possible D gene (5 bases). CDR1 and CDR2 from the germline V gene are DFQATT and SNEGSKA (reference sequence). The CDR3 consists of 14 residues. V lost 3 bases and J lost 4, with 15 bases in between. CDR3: CSASRAGLSTEAFF. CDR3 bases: TGCAGTGCTAGCAGGGCGGGATTGTCCACTGAAGCTTTCTTT.

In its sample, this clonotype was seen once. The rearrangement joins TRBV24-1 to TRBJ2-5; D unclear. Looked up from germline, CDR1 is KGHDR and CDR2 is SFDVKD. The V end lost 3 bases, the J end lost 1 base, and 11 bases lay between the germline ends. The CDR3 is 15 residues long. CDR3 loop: CATSDPGRVQETQYF. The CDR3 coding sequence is TGTGCCACCAGTGATCCCGGAAGGGTCCAAGAGACCCAGTACTTC.

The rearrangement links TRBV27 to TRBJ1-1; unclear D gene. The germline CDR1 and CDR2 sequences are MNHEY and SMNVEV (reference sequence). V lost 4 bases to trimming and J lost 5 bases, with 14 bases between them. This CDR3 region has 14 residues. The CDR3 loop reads CASSSQEFRTEAFF. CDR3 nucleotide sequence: TGTGCCAGCAGTTCCCAGGAGTTTCGGACTGAAGCTTTCTTT.

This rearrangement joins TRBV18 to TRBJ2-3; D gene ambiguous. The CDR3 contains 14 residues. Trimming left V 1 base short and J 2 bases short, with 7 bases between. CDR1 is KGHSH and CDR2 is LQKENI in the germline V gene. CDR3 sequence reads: CASSPHPLTDTQYF. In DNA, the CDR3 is TGTGCCAGCTCACCACACCCCCTCACAGATACGCAGTATTTT.

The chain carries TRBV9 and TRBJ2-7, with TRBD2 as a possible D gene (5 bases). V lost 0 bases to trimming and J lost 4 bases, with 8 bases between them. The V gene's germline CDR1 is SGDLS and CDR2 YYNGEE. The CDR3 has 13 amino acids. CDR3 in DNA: TGTGCCAGCAGCGTAGAACTAGATTACGAGCAGTACTTC. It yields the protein CASSVELDYEQYF.

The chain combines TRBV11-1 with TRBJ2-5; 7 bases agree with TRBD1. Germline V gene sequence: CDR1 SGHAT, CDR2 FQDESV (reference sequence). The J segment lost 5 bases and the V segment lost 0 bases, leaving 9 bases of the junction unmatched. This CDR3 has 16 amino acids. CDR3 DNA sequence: TGTGCCAGCAGCTTAGCCGGGACAGCGGTCGGGGAGACCCAGTACTTC. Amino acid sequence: CASSLAGTAVGETQYF.

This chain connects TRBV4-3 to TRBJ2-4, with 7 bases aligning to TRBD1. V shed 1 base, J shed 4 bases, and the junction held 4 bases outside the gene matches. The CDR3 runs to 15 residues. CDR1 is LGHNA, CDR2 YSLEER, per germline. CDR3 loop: CASSQGWGQKNIQYF. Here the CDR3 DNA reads TGCGCCAGCAGCCAAGGTTGGGGACAGAAAAACATTCAGTACTTC.

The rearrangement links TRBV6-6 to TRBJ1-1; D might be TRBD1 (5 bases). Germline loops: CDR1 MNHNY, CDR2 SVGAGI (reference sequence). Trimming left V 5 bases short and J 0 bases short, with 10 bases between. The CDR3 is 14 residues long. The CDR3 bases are TGTGCCAGCAGTCACATCAGGGTGAACACTGAAGCTTTCTTT. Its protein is CASSHIRVNTEAFF.

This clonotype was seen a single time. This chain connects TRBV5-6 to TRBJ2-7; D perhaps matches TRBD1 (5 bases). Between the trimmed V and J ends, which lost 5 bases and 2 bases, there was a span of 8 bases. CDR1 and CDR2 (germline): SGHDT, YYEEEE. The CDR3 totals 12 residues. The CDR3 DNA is TGTGCCAGCAGGCGACAGACCTACGAGCAGTACTTC. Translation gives CASRRQTYEQYF.

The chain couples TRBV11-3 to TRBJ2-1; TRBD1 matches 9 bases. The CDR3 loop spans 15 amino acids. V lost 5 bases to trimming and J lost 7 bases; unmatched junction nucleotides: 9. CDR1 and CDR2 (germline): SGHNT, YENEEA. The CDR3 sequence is CASSRGTGSANEQFF. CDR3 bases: TGTGCCAGCAGCCGTGGGACAGGGTCTGCGAATGAGCAGTTCTTC.

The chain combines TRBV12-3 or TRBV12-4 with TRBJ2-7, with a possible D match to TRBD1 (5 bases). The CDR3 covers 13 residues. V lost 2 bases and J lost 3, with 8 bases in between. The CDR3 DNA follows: TGTGCCAGCAGTTTAACCAGGGTCTACGAGCAGTACTTC. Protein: CASSLTRVYEQYF.

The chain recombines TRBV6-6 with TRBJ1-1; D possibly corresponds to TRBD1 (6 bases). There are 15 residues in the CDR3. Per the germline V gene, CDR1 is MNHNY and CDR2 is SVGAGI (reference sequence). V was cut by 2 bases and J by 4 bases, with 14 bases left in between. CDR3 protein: CASSYTGRRGTEAFF. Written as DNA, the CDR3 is TGTGCCAGCAGTTACACAGGGCGCCGAGGCACTGAAGCTTTCTTT.

This chain's CDR3 is CSAHQGVGEAFF. The CDR3 bases are TGCAGCGCTCACCAGGGGGTTGGTGAAGCTTTCTTT. The chain carries TRBV29-1 and TRBJ1-1; the match to TRBD1 covers 7 bases. The ends lost 7 bases at V and 7 bases at J; junction bases unmatched: 9. Germline CDR1 reads SQVTM; CDR2 reads ANQGSEA. The CDR3 loop spans 12 amino acids.

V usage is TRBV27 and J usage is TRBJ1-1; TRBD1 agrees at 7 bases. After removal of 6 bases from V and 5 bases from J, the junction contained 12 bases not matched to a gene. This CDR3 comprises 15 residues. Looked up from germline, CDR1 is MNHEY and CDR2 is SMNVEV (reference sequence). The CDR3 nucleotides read TGTGCCAGCAGCCAGAACGACAGGGTCCGGACTGAAGCTTTCTTT. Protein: CASSQNDRVRTEAFF.

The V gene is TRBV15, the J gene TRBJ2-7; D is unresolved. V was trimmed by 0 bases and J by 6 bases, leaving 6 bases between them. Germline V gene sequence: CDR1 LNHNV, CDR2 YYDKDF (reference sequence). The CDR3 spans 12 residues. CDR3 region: CATSRDGVEQYF. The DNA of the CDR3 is TGTGCCACCAGCAGAGATGGGGTCGAGCAGTACTTC.

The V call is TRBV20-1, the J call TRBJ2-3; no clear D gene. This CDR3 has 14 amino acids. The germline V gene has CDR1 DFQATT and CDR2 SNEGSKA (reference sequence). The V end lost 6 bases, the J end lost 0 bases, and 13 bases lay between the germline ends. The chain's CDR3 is CSARPPGSTDTQYF. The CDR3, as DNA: TGCAGTGCCCGTCCCCCCGGGAGCACAGATACGCAGTATTTT.

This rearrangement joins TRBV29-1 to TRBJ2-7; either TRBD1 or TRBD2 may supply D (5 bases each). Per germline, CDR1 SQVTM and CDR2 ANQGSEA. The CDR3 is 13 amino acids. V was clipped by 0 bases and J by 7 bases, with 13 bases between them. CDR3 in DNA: TGCAGCGTTGAAGATGTAAGGGGCGGGGAGCAGTACTTC. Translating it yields CSVEDVRGGEQYF.

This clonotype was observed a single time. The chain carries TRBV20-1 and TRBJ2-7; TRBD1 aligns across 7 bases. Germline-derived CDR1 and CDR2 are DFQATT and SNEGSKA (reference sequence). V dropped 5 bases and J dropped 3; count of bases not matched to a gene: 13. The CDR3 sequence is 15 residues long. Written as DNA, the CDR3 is TGCAGTGCTCCCACCCGCCTGGGACAGAGCTACGAGCAGTACTTC. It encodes CSAPTRLGQSYEQYF.